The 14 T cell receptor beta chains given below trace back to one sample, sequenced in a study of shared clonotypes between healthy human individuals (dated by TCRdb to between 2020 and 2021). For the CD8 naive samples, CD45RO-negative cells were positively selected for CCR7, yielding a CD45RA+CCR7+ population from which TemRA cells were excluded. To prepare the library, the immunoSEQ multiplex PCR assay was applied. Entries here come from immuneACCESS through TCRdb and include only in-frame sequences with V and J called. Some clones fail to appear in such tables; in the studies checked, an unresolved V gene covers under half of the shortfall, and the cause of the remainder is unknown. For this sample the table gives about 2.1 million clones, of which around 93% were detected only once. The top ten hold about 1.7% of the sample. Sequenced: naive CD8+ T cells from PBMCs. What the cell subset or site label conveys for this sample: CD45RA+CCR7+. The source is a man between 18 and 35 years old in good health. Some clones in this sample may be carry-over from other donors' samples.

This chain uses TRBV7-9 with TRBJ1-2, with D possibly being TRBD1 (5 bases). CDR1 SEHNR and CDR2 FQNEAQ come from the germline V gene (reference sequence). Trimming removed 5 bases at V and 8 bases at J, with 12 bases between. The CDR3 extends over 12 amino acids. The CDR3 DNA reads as TGTGCCAGCAGCGGGACCCCACTCGGCTACACCTTC. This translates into CASSGTPLGYTF.

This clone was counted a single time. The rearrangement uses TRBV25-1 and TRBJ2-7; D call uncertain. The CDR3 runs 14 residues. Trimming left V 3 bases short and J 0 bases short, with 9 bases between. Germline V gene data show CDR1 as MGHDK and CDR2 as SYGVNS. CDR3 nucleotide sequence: TGTGCCAGCAGTGACATATCTAGCTCCTACGAGCAGTACTTC. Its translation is CASSDISSSYEQYF.

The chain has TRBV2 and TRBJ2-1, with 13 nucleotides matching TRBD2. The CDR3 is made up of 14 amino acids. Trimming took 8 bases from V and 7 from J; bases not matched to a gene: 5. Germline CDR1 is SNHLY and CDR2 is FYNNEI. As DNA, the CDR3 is TGTGCCAGCGACGGGACTAGCGGGACGAATGAGCAGTTCTTC. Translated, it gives CASDGTSGTNEQFF.

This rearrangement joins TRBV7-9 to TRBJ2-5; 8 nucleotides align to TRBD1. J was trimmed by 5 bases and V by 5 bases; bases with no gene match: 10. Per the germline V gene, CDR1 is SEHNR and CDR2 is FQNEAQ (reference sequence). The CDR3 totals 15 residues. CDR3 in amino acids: CASSKQGGVGETQYF. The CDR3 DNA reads TGTGCCAGCAGCAAACAGGGGGGAGTAGGGGAGACCCAGTACTTC.

The CDR3 sequence is CASSLSRGFLYEQYF. In DNA, the CDR3 is TGTGCCAGCAGCTTGAGCCGGGGCTTTTTATACGAGCAGTACTTC. V gene TRBV11-2 combines with J gene TRBJ2-7; D assignment may be TRBD1 or TRBD2 (5 bases each). V gave up 3 bases and J gave up 4 bases, with 16 bases separating them. The germline V gene has CDR1 SGHAT and CDR2 FQNNGV. The CDR3 has 15 residues.

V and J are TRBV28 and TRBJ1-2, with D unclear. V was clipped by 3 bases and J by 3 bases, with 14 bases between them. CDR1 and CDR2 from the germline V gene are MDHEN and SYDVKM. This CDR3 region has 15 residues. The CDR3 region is CASSFPPPGYYGYTF. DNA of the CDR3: TGTGCCAGCAGTTTCCCTCCCCCGGGGTACTATGGCTACACCTTC.

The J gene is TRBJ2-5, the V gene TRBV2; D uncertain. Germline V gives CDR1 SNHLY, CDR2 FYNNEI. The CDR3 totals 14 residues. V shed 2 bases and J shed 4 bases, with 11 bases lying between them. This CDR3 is CASSELGLGETQYF. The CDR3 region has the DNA TGTGCCAGCAGTGAACTTGGGTTAGGAGAGACCCAGTACTTC.

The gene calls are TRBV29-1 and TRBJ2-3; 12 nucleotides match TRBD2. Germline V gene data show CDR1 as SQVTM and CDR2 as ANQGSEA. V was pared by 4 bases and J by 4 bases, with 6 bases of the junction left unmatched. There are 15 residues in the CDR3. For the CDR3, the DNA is TGCAGCGTTGCCGGCGGACTAGCGGGACCAGATACGCAGTATTTT. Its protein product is CSVAGGLAGPDTQYF.

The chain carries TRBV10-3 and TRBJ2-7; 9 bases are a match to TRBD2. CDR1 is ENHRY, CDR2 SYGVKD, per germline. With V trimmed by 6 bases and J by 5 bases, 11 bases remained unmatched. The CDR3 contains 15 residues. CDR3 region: CAIRVGREGRNEQYF. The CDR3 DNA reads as TGTGCCATCAGAGTTGGGCGGGAGGGCCGCAACGAGCAGTACTTC.

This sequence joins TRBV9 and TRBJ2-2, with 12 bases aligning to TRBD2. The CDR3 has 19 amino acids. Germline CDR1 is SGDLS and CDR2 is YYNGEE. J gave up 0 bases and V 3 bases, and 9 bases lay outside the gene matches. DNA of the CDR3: TGTGCCAGCAGCGAAGAGGGGACTAGCGGGTACGCGAACACCGGGGAGCTGTTTTTT. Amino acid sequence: CASSEEGTSGYANTGELFF. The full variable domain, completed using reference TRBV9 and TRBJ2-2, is DSGVTQTPKHLITATGQRVTLRCSPRSGDLSVYWYQQSLDQGLQFLIQYYNGEERAKGNILERFSAQQFPDLHSELNLSSLELGDSALYFCASSEEGTSGYANTGELFFGEGSRLTVL.

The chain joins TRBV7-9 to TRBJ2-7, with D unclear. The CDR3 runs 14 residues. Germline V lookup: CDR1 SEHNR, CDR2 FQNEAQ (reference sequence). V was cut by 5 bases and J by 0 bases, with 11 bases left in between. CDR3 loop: CASSPETRSYEQYF. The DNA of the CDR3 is TGTGCCAGCAGCCCGGAGACCCGCTCCTACGAGCAGTACTTC.

The CDR3 here is CASTVRDRNTEAFF. CDR3 bases: TGTGCCAGTACCGTCCGGGACAGGAACACTGAAGCTTTCTTT. V gene TRBV19 combines with J gene TRBJ1-1, with 7 bases aligning to TRBD1. Unmatched junction bases numbered 6, after V lost 7 bases and J lost 1 base. CDR3 length: 14 residues. Germline V gives CDR1 LNHDA, CDR2 SQIVND (reference sequence).

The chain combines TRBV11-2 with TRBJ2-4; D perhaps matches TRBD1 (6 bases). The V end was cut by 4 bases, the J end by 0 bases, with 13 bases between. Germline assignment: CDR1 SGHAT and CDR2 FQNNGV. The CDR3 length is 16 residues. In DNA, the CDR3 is TGTGCCAGCAGCTCGAAGACAGGTGAAGCCAAAAACATTCAGTACTTC. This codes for CASSSKTGEAKNIQYF.

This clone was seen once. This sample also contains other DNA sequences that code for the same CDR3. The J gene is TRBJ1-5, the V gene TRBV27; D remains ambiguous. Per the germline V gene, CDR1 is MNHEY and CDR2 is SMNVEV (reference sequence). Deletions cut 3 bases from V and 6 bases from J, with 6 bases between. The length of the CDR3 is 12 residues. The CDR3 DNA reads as TGTGCCAGCAGTTTTCCAGGTCAGCCCCAGCATTTT. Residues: CASSFPGQPQHF.